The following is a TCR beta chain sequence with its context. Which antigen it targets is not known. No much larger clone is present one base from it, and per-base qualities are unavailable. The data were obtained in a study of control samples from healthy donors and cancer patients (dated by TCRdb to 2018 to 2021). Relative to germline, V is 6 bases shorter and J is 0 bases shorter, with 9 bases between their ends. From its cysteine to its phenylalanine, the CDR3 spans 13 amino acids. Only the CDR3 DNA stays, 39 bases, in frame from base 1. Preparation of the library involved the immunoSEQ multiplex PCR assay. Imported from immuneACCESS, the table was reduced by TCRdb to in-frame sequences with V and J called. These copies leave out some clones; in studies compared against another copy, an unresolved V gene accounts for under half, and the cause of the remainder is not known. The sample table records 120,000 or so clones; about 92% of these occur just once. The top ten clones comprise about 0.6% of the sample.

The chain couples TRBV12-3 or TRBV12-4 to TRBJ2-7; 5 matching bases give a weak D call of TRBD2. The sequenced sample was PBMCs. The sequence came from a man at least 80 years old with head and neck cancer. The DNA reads TGTGCCAGCAGGGACTTGAACTCCTACGAGCAGTACTTC. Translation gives CASRDLNSYEQYF.